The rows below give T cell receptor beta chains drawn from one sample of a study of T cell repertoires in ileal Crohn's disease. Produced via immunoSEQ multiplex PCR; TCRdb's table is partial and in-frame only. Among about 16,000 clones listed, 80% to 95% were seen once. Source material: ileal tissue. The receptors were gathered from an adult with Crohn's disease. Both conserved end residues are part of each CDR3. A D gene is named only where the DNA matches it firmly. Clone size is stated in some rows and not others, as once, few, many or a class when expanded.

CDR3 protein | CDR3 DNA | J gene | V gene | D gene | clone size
CASSIVGTVNEKLFF | TGTGCCAGTAGTATCGTCGGGACGGTTAATGAAAAACTGTTTTTT | TRBJ1-4 | TRBV19 | . | .
CASRQGATVAKNIQYF | TGTGCCAGTAGACAGGGGGCCACGGTAGCCAAAAACATTCAGTACTTC | TRBJ2-4 | TRBV19 | TRBD1 | .
CATLRGGSTYEQYF | TGTGCCACCTTAAGGGGGGGATCAACTTACGAGCAGTACTTC | TRBJ2-7 | TRBV6-1 | . | .
CASSNRFGEYEQYF | TGTGCCAGCAGCAACAGGTTCGGGGAATACGAGCAGTACTTC | TRBJ2-7 | TRBV11-1 | . | once
CASSSRTGVTNEKLFF | TGTGCCAGCAGCTCCCGTACAGGGGTAACTAATGAAAAACTGTTTTTT | TRBJ1-4 | TRBV7-6 | TRBD1 | .
CASSSLADRGHGYGYTF | TGTGCCAGCAGCTCACTCGCGGACAGGGGGCACGGCTATGGCTACACCTTC | TRBJ1-2 | TRBV14 | TRBD1 | .
CASSSYVLGQGALGANVLTF | TGTGCCAGCAGTTCTTACGTCCTAGGACAGGGGGCGCTTGGGGCCAACGTCCTGACTTTC | TRBJ2-6 | TRBV27 | TRBD1 | .
CASSNTGARNTIYF | TGTGCCAGCAGCAACACAGGGGCTAGGAACACCATATATTTT | TRBJ1-3 | TRBV6-5 | TRBD1 | .
CASSLGGTASNYGYTF | TGTGCCAGCAGTTTAGGTGGGACAGCTTCTAACTATGGCTACACCTTC | TRBJ1-2 | TRBV28 | TRBD1 | .
CAITAGGVSGNTIYF | TGTGCCATCACCGCGGGGGGGGTCTCTGGAAACACCATATATTTT | TRBJ1-3 | TRBV10-3 | . | .
CASSGRTGGVSGANVLTF | TGTGCCAGCAGTGGAAGGACAGGGGGGGTCTCTGGGGCCAACGTCCTGACTTTC | TRBJ2-6 | TRBV6-1 | TRBD1 | .
CASSLYSAGQETQYF | TGTGCCAGCAGTTTATACAGCGCTGGGCAAGAGACCCAGTACTTC | TRBJ2-5 | TRBV28 | . | .
CATSPVRFGSGANVLTF | TGTGCCACCAGCCCAGTCAGGTTCGGCTCTGGGGCCAACGTCCTGACTTTC | TRBJ2-6 | TRBV15 | . | .
CASGLARQGTEKLFF | TGTGCTAGTGGTTTGGCACGACAGGGGACCGAAAAACTGTTTTTT | TRBJ1-4 | TRBV12-5 | TRBD1 | .
CASSSLEGASGNTIYF | TGCGCCAGCAGCTCGTTGGAGGGGGCGTCTGGAAACACCATATATTTT | TRBJ1-3 | TRBV5-1 | TRBD1 | once
CASSLGAAGDEQFF | TGCGCCAGCAGCTTGGGGGCGGCGGGGGATGAGCAGTTCTTC | TRBJ2-1 | TRBV5-1 | TRBD2 | .
CAWSGIYEQYF | TGTGCCTGGAGTGGGATCTACGAGCAGTACTTC | TRBJ2-7 | TRBV30 | . | .
CASSFSGQSSYNEQFF | TGCGCCAGCAGCTTTTCAGGGCAAAGCTCCTACAATGAGCAGTTCTTC | TRBJ2-1 | TRBV5-1 | . | .
CATSREFSGTYEQYF | TGTGCCACCAGCAGAGAATTCAGCGGGACCTACGAGCAGTACTTC | TRBJ2-7 | TRBV15 | TRBD2 | .
CASSSHPGSRGAGELFF | TGTGCCAGCAGTTCTCATCCGGGATCTAGGGGTGCCGGGGAGCTGTTTTTT | TRBJ2-2 | TRBV28 | . | .
CASSSQKGLAGGLAGELFF | TGTGCCAGCAGTTCCCAGAAGGGACTAGCGGGGGGGCTGGCCGGGGAGCTGTTTTTT | TRBJ2-2 | TRBV27 | TRBD2 | few
CASSQQRITDTQYF | TGTGCCAGCAGCCAACAGCGGATCACAGATACGCAGTATTTT | TRBJ2-3 | TRBV14 | . | .
CASRGRAAEQYF | TGTGCCAGCAGGGGCAGGGCGGCAGAGCAGTACTTC | TRBJ2-7 | TRBV6-1 | . | .
CASSRGREGYTF | TGTGCCAGTAGTAGGGGGCGTGAGGGCTACACCTTC | TRBJ1-2 | TRBV19 | . | .
CATSRGQGTDTQYF | TGTGCCACCAGCAGAGGACAGGGCACAGATACGCAGTATTTT | TRBJ2-3 | TRBV15 | . | .
CASSEENRGGLGTQYF | TGTGCCAGCAGTGAAGAGAACAGGGGGGGGCTTGGGACCCAGTACTTC | TRBJ2-5 | TRBV6-1 | . | few
CASSYGGVGYGYTF | TGTGCCAGCAGTTACGGGGGGGTTGGCTATGGCTACACCTTC | TRBJ1-2 | TRBV6-5 | . | .
CASRHPSGAETNYDYTF | TGCGCCAGCAGACATCCTTCCGGGGCAGAAACTAACTATGACTACACCTTC | TRBJ1-2 | TRBV5-1 | . | .
CASSPSYTNTEAFF | TGTGCCAGCAGCCCAAGCTACACCAACACTGAAGCTTTCTTT | TRBJ1-1 | TRBV4-2 | . | .
CASSLGGAVQPQHF | TGTGCCAGCAGCCTCGGGGGGGCTGTTCAGCCCCAGCATTTT | TRBJ1-5 | TRBV11-2 | . | .
CASSLEVHTSGNTIYF | TGTGCCAGCAGCTTAGAGGTACATACCTCTGGAAACACCATATATTTT | TRBJ1-3 | TRBV7-8 | . | .
CAYQGVGITGELFF | TGTGCCTACCAAGGGGTAGGGATCACCGGGGAGCTGTTTTTT | TRBJ2-2 | TRBV30 | . | .
CASSLSGTSGSNEQFF | TGTGCCAGCAGTTTATCTGGGACTAGTGGGTCCAATGAGCAGTTCTTC | TRBJ2-1 | TRBV28 | TRBD2 | .
CASSLALLAGGNEQYF | TGTGCCAGCAGCTTGGCTCTGCTAGCGGGGGGAAACGAGCAGTACTTC | TRBJ2-7 | TRBV5-5 | TRBD2 | .
CASSLDVGSGGETQYF | TGCGCCAGCAGCTTGGATGTAGGGAGCGGAGGAGAGACCCAGTACTTC | TRBJ2-5 | TRBV5-1 | . | once
CASSPLFVGFGEKLFF | TGTGCCAGCAGCCCCTTGTTTGTGGGCTTCGGTGAAAAACTGTTTTTT | TRBJ1-4 | TRBV7-9 | . | .
CASSALAGGLAETQYF | TGTGCCAGCAGCGCGTTAGCGGGGGGGCTGGCAGAGACCCAGTACTTC | TRBJ2-5 | TRBV9 | TRBD2 | .
CASSPRQGGTGELFF | TGTGCCAGCAGCCCGCGACAGGGAGGCACCGGGGAGCTGTTTTTT | TRBJ2-2 | TRBV7-2 | . | .
CAWSVRNYGYTF | TGTGCCTGGAGTGTACGCAACTATGGCTACACCTTC | TRBJ1-2 | TRBV30 | . | .
CASSILPGQSPSYEQYF | TGTGCCAGTAGTATACTTCCTGGCCAGAGTCCGTCCTACGAGCAGTACTTC | TRBJ2-7 | TRBV19 | . | .
CASRESLNEKLFF | TGTGCCAGCAGAGAATCCCTTAATGAAAAACTGTTTTTT | TRBJ1-4 | TRBV28 | . | .
CASRTGTVDGGYTF | TGTGCCAGCAGAACCGGGACCGTTGATGGGGGCTACACCTTC | TRBJ1-2 | TRBV28 | . | .
CASSRNRGGEQFF | TGTGCCAGCAGTCGGAACAGGGGGGGTGAGCAGTTCTTC | TRBJ2-1 | TRBV6-6 | . | few
CASSAWVGKNTEAFF | TGTGCCAGCAGTGCCTGGGTTGGCAAGAACACTGAAGCTTTCTTT | TRBJ1-1 | TRBV28 | . | once
CASSFGTGFYEQYF | TGTGCCAGCAGCTTCGGGACAGGTTTCTACGAGCAGTACTTC | TRBJ2-7 | TRBV5-6 | TRBD1 | .
CASSLGTGAFYGYTF | TGTGCCAGCAGCTTAGGAACAGGGGCCTTCTATGGCTACACCTTC | TRBJ1-2 | TRBV7-6 | TRBD1 | .
CASRDYVGSPLHF | TGTGCCAGCAGGGATTACGTAGGTTCACCCCTCCACTTT | TRBJ1-6 | TRBV27 | . | .
CASSDYYEQYF | TGTGCCAGCAGTGACTACTACGAGCAGTACTTC | TRBJ2-7 | TRBV25-1 | . | .
CASSLNRDYGYTF | TGCGCCAGCAGCTTGAACAGGGACTATGGCTACACCTTC | TRBJ1-2 | TRBV5-1 | . | .
CASSATGGTETEAFF | TGCGCCAGCAGCGCGACAGGGGGGACGGAGACTGAAGCTTTCTTT | TRBJ1-1 | TRBV5-1 | TRBD1 | .
CASSPPAQGTDTQYF | TGTGCCAGCTCACCACCGGCTCAGGGCACAGATACGCAGTATTTT | TRBJ2-3 | TRBV18 | . | .
CATGRGVNTEAFF | TGTGCCACCGGCCGGGGGGTGAACACTGAAGCTTTCTTT | TRBJ1-1 | TRBV19 | . | .
CASSTPESSGNTIYF | TGTGCCAGCAGCACGCCGGAAAGCTCTGGAAACACCATATATTTT | TRBJ1-3 | TRBV6-1 | . | few
CASSVLPGTSGSYNEQFF | TGTGCCAGCAGTGTACTCCCCGGGACTAGCGGGAGTTACAATGAGCAGTTCTTC | TRBJ2-1 | TRBV27 | TRBD2 | .
CASALNYGYTF | TGTGCCAGCGCGTTGAACTATGGCTACACCTTC | TRBJ1-2 | TRBV6-5 | . | .
CASSFGPPYNEQFF | TGTGCCAGCAGTTTCGGGCCCCCCTACAATGAGCAGTTCTTC | TRBJ2-1 | TRBV27 | . | .
CASSSDGQNSPLHF | TGCGCCAGCAGCTCGGACGGCCAAAATTCACCCCTCCACTTT | TRBJ1-6 | TRBV5-1 | . | .
CASSTGYGSPLHF | TGTGCCAGCAGTACAGGGTACGGTTCACCCCTCCACTTT | TRBJ1-6 | TRBV2 | . | .